The clone carrying this T cell receptor beta chain was recorded at least ten times. The data derive from a study of identical twins. Unique molecular identifiers were present on cDNA, and template switching added a universal primer site. TCRdb reprocessed the 5' RACE reads with MiXCR, giving one entry per CDR3 protein. The table shows 200,000 to 300,000 distinct CDR3 sequences, with 7.5% occurring only once. The CDR3 consists of 14 residues. V dropped 3 bases and J dropped 2 bases, with 8 bases sitting between them. The germline V gene has CDR1 WSHSY and CDR2 SAAADI. These same data were also listed under a study on yellow fever vaccine responses in identical twins.

The sequenced sample was CD8+ T cells sorted from blood. This receptor was identified in a woman aged 18-35 years in good health. The rearrangement joins TRBV10-2 to TRBJ1-5; D gene ambiguous. CDR3 bases: TGCGCCAGCAGTGAAGGCTGGGGCAATCAGCCCCAGCATTTT. Protein sequence: CASSEGWGNQPQHF.